The entry below describes one T cell receptor (beta chain). The antigen it binds to is not known. There are no base qualities to consult, and no much larger clone falls within one base. Taken from cysteine to phenylalanine, the CDR3 has 19 residues. Only the CDR3 DNA stays, 57 bases, in frame from base 1. CDR1 and CDR2, per the germline V gene, are SGHRS and YFSETQ. Unmatched junction bases come to 22, with V trimmed by 4 bases and J by 7 bases. This record comes from a study of blood T cell repertoires in COVID-19 (dated by TCRdb to the early 2020s). For context, the study as a whole: Samples from collaborators originated in the United States, Italy and Spain and spanned both the acute and convalescent phases of COVID-19. Samples came from the ongoing ImmuneRACE study (first 160 participants) plus 1,254 subjects from 6 global collaborators. Subjects who had been exposed to COVID-19, were actively infected with it, or had recovered from it provided the deeply sampled blood TCRbeta repertoires that made up the dataset. Sample metadata almost always included a de-identified subject ID, COVID-19 status, age in years and sex. The repertoires were made available in a free public database intended to serve as a resource for research on the immune response to SARS-CoV-2. The prospective study material was composed of cDNA or gDNA derived from T cells, B-cell-depleted T cells, or PBMCs. Where HLA class I and class II types were available, the types were taken from metadata supplied by the sample provider, not from assay-based typing. The paper as a whole reports these results and caveats: Clinical and demographic metadata were provided uncurated, with the amount varying by source and participant.

TCRbeta CDR3 regions were amplified from genomic DNA using the immunoSEQ Assay, a bias-controlled multiplex PCR. In the authors' own workflow: The number of nucleated cells in each sample was estimated by amplification of reference gene primers within the assay. To quantify the absolute abundance of each unique TCRbeta CDR3 rearrangement, sequence reads were collapsed and filtered. For each sample, productive Simpson clonality was calculated as the square root of Simpson's diversity index over productive rearrangements. TCRdb stores this immuneACCESS table with in-frame sequences only. Part of the clones is absent; in the studies checked, under half of the shortfall reflects unresolved V genes, and no reason is known for the rest. The D gene and trimming were derived from the DNA, and the V and J assignments and clone size from that table. The sample data list about 140,000 clones, and about 80% of these were observed just once. Approximately 15% of the sample is held by the ten biggest clonotypes.

The collaborating institutions used their own protocols to collect whole blood in K2EDTA tubes. Collaborator samples were shipped for TCRbeta analysis as frozen whole blood, isolated PBMCs, or DNA extracted from either sample type. Recombination connected TRBV5-1 to TRBJ1-5; TRBD1 matches 8 bases in the middle. Input material: peripheral blood. This clonotype was obtained from a middle-aged man with acute or convalescent COVID-19. The sequenced DNA is TGCGCCAGCAGCGCGTCGGCGAGACAGGGGTCGGGGTGGGGGCAGCCCCAGCATTTT. Protein translation: CASSASARQGSGWGQPQHF.